A selection of T cell receptor beta chains follows, all from one sample in a study of graft-versus-host responses after intestinal transplantation. The antigens these receptors bind are not known. Sequenced by immunoSEQ multiplex PCR; TCRdb stores in-frame clones only, minus some. The sample consists of 65,000 to 90,000 clones, roughly 90% of them appearing once. Specimen: unstimulated CD8+ T cells sorted from spleen or lymph node cells, collected before transplant. These receptors all come from a human donor who was the organ donor for an intestinal transplant. CDR3s include the opening cysteine and the closing phenylalanine or tryptophan. D genes are given only for firm matches. The listing skips clone size in some rows; elsewhere it reads once, few, many or a size class.

j_call: TRBJ2-7; d_call: TRBD1; v_call: TRBV4-3; clone_size: -; cdr3_nt: TGCGCCAGCAGCCAATCGTCGTCCGGACAGGGGATCAACGAGCAGTACTTC; cdr3_aa: CASSQSSSGQGINEQYF
j_call: TRBJ2-1; d_call: -; v_call: TRBV11-1; clone_size: -; cdr3_nt: TGTGCCAGCAACCCGACAGGGACTAGGTTCGATGAGCAGTTCTTC; cdr3_aa: CASNPTGTRFDEQFF
j_call: TRBJ1-1; d_call: TRBD1; v_call: TRBV6-5; clone_size: -; cdr3_nt: TGTGCCAGCAGTGACCGGGACAGCCCGTCTTTCTTT; cdr3_aa: CASSDRDSPSFF
j_call: TRBJ2-7; d_call: TRBD1; v_call: TRBV4-3; clone_size: -; cdr3_nt: TGCGCCAGCAGCCAAGATTGGGGACAGGACTCCTACGAGCAGTACTTC; cdr3_aa: CASSQDWGQDSYEQYF
j_call: TRBJ1-2; d_call: -; v_call: TRBV10-3; clone_size: -; cdr3_nt: TGTGCCATCAGGGGGACACAAGCTAACTATGGCTACACCTTC; cdr3_aa: CAIRGTQANYGYTF
j_call: TRBJ2-1; d_call: -; v_call: TRBV5-1; clone_size: -; cdr3_nt: TGCGCCAGCAAGGCAGGACAAAACAATGAGCAGTTCTTC; cdr3_aa: CASKAGQNNEQFF
j_call: TRBJ2-3; d_call: TRBD1; v_call: TRBV29-1; clone_size: -; cdr3_nt: TGCAGCGTTGACTTCCCCACAGGGGATCGAGAAGATACGCAGTATTTT; cdr3_aa: CSVDFPTGDREDTQYF
j_call: TRBJ2-2; d_call: TRBD1; v_call: TRBV19; clone_size: -; cdr3_nt: TGTGCCAGCAGTATTCCGGGACAGGTATCTTTCACCGGGGAGCTGTTTTTT; cdr3_aa: CASSIPGQVSFTGELFF
j_call: TRBJ1-1; d_call: -; v_call: TRBV19; clone_size: -; cdr3_nt: TGTGCCAGTAGTCCGACGACGGGAGATAACACTGAAGCTTTCTTT; cdr3_aa: CASSPTTGDNTEAFF
j_call: TRBJ2-7; d_call: -; v_call: TRBV6-5; clone_size: -; cdr3_nt: TGTGCCAGCAGTTACGCTTCAGGTGGTAGCGAGCAGTACTTC; cdr3_aa: CASSYASGGSEQYF
j_call: TRBJ2-7; d_call: -; v_call: TRBV7-9; clone_size: -; cdr3_nt: TGTGCCAGCAGCTTGCCTATCCGCCACGAGCAGTACTTC; cdr3_aa: CASSLPIRHEQYF
j_call: TRBJ1-2; d_call: TRBD1; v_call: TRBV29-1; clone_size: -; cdr3_nt: TGCAGCGTAGAAACAGGGGAGTGGGGCTATGGCTACACCTTC; cdr3_aa: CSVETGEWGYGYTF
j_call: TRBJ2-3; d_call: TRBD2; v_call: TRBV27; clone_size: once; cdr3_nt: TGTGCCAGCAGTTCTGGACTAGCCGGGAGATCAGATACGCAGTATTTT; cdr3_aa: CASSSGLAGRSDTQYF
j_call: TRBJ1-2; d_call: -; v_call: TRBV19; clone_size: -; cdr3_nt: TGTGCCAGTAGTATAGGGGGGCTCTATGGCTACACCTTC; cdr3_aa: CASSIGGLYGYTF
j_call: TRBJ1-2; d_call: -; v_call: TRBV5-6; clone_size: -; cdr3_nt: TGTGCCAGCAGCTCAGGGGCATCAGGAGCTAACTATGGCTACACCTTC; cdr3_aa: CASSSGASGANYGYTF
j_call: TRBJ1-1; d_call: TRBD1; v_call: TRBV27; clone_size: -; cdr3_nt: TGTGCCAGCATTGGGACAGGGGAAGCTGAAGCTTTCTTT; cdr3_aa: CASIGTGEAEAFF
j_call: TRBJ1-2; d_call: TRBD1; v_call: TRBV7-4; clone_size: -; cdr3_nt: TGTGCCAGCAGCTTAAAGCCACAGGGGTTCAACTATGGCTACACCTTC; cdr3_aa: CASSLKPQGFNYGYTF
j_call: TRBJ1-5; d_call: -; v_call: TRBV19; clone_size: -; cdr3_nt: TGTGCCAGTAGTAGGACCGGAGGGGCCAATCAGCCCCAGCATTTT; cdr3_aa: CASSRTGGANQPQHF
j_call: TRBJ1-5; d_call: -; v_call: TRBV9; clone_size: -; cdr3_nt: TGTGCCAGCAGCGGTGGCTTCAATCAGCCCCAGCATTTT; cdr3_aa: CASSGGFNQPQHF